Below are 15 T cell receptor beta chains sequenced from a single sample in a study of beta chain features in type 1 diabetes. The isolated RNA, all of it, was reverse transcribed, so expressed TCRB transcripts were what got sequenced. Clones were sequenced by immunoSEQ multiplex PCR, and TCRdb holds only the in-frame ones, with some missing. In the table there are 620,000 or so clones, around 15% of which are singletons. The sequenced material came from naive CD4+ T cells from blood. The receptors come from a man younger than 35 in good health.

The DNA for the CDR3 is TGTGCCAGCAGCTTCGACGGGGGACCCAAACCAGATACGCAGTATTTT. Protein product: CASSFDGGPKPDTQYF. The chain combines TRBV7-9 with TRBJ2-3; D is perhaps TRBD2 (6 bases). The CDR3 is 16 amino acids. Trimming took 3 bases from V and 4 from J, leaving 17 bases between them. Per germline, CDR1 SEHNR and CDR2 FQNEAQ (reference sequence).

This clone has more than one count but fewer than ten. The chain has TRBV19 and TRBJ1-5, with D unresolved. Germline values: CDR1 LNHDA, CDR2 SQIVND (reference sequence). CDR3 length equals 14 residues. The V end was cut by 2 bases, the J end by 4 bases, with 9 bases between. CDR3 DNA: TGTGCCAGTAGTATACTCTCTGGTAATCAGCCCCAGCATTTT. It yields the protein CASSILSGNQPQHF.

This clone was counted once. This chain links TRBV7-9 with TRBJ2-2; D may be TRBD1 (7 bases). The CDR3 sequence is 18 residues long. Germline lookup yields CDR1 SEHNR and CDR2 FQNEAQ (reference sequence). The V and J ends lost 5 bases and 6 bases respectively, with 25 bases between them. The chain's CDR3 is CASSLPGVTGWRPGELFF. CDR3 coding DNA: TGTGCCAGCAGCCTACCGGGGGTGACAGGGTGGAGGCCCGGGGAGCTGTTTTTT.

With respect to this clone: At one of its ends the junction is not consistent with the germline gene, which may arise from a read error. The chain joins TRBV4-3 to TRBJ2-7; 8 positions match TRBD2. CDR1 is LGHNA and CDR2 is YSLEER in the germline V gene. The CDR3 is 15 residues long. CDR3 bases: TGCGCCAGCAGCCAAGAGGCGGGGGGCTCCCACGAGCAGTACTTC. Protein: CASSQEAGGSHEQYF.

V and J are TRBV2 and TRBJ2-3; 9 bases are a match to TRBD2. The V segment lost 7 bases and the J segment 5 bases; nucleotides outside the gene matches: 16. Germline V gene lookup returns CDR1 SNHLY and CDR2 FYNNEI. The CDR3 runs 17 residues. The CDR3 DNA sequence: TGTGCCAGCATTCCCCCCCTAGCGGGATTACAAGAAGATACGCAGTATTTT. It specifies CASIPPLAGLQEDTQYF. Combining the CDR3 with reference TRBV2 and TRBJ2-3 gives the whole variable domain EPEVTQTPSHQVTQMGQEVILRCVPISNHLYFYWYRQILGQKVEFLVSFYNNEISEKSEIFDDQFSVERPDGSNFTLKIRSTKLEDSAMYFCASIPPLAGLQEDTQYFGPGTRLTVL.

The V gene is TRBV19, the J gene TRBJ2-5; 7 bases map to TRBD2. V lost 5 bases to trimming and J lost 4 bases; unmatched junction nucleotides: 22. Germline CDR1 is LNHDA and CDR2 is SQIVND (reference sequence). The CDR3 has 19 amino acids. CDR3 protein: CASSSQEADWRERRETQYF. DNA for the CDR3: TGTGCCAGTAGTTCCCAGGAGGCTGATTGGCGGGAGCGGCGAGAGACCCAGTACTTC.

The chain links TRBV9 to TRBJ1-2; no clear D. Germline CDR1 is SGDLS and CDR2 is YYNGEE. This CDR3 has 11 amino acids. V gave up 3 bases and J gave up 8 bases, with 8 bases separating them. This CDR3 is CASSEMGGYTF. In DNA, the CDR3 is TGTGCCAGCAGCGAAATGGGCGGCTACACCTTC. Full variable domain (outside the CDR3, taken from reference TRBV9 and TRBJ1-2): DSGVTQTPKHLITATGQRVTLRCSPRSGDLSVYWYQQSLDQGLQFLIQYYNGEERAKGNILERFSAQQFPDLHSELNLSSLELGDSALYFCASSEMGGYTFGSGTRLTVV.

The CDR3 bases are TGTGCCAGCAGCTTGCAGCGGGGGCCGTACAATGAGCAGTTCTTC. Translation gives CASSLQRGPYNEQFF. The chain is built from TRBV5-4 and TRBJ2-1, with 8 bases aligning to TRBD2. The CDR3 runs to 15 residues. Losses at the gene ends were 1 base for V and 4 bases for J; bases not matched to a gene: 4. Germline CDR1 reads SGHNT; CDR2 reads YYREEE (reference sequence).

The CDR3 loop reads CASKYESGYYGYTF. Written as DNA, the CDR3 is TGTGCCAGCAAATACGAGTCGGGTTACTATGGCTACACCTTC. This rearrangement joins TRBV28 to TRBJ1-2; no definite D call. Germline CDR1 MDHEN, CDR2 SYDVKM. Trimming removed 7 bases from V and 3 bases from J, with 15 bases in between. The CDR3 contains 14 residues.

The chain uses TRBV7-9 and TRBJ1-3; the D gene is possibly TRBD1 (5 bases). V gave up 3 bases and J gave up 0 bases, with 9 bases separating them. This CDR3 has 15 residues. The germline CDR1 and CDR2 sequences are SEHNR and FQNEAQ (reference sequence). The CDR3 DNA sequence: TGTGCCAGCAGCTTGATGAGGGGCTCTGGAAACACCATATATTTT. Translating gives CASSLMRGSGNTIYF.

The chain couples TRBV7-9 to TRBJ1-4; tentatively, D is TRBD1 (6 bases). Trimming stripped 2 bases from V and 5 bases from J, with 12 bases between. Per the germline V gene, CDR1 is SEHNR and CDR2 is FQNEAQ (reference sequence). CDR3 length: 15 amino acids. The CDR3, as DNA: TGTGCCAGCAGCTTACAGGGGACGCCGAATGAAAAACTGTTTTTT. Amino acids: CASSLQGTPNEKLFF. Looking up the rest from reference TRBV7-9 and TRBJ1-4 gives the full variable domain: DTGVSQNPRHKITKRGQNVTFRCDPISEHNRLYWYRQTLGQGPEFLTYFQNEAQLEKSRLLSDRFSAERPKGSFSTLEIQRTEQGDSAMYLCASSLQGTPNEKLFFGSGTQLSVL.

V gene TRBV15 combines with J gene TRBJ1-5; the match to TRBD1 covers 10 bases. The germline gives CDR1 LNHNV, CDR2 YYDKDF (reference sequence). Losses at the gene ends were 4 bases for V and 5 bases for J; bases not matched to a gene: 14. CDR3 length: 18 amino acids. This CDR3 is CATSKGARQGAKDQPQHF. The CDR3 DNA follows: TGTGCCACCAGCAAGGGGGCCCGACAGGGGGCGAAGGATCAGCCCCAGCATTTT.

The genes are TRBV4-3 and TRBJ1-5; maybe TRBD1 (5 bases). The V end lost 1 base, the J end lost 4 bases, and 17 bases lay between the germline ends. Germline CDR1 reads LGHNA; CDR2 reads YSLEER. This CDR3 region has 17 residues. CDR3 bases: TGCGCCAGCAGCCAAGGAAAGAGGGGACCGACTAATCAGCCCCAGCATTTT. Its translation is CASSQGKRGPTNQPQHF.

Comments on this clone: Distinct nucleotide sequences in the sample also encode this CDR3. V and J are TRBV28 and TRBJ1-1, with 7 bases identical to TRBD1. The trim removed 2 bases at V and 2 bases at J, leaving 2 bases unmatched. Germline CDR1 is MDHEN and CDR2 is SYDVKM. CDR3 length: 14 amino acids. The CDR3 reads CASSLQGGNTEAFF. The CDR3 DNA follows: TGTGCCAGCAGTTTACAGGGGGGAAACACTGAAGCTTTCTTT.

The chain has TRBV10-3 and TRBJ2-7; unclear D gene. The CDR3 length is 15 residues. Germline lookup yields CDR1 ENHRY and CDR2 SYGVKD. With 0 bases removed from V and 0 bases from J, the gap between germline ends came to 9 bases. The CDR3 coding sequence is TGTGCCATCAGTGAGTCGTGGGGTAGCTCCTACGAGCAGTACTTC. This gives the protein CAISESWGSSYEQYF.